Shown below are 6 T cell receptor beta chains from a single sample sequenced in a study of blood T cell repertoires in COVID-19 (TCRdb year 2020). The library was generated by the immunoSEQ multiplex PCR assay. TCRdb obtained this table from immuneACCESS and retained in-frame rearrangements with V and J assigned. These tables miss some clones; where compared with another copy, unresolved V genes account for less than half of the shortfall, and the remainder is unexplained. The table for this sample lists over 150,000 clones; more than 65% of them were counted only once. 13% of the sample rests with the top ten. The sample consisted of peripheral blood. These receptors came from a human donor in a cohort sampled during active COVID-19.

About this clone: Other DNA variants within this sample encode the same CDR3. V is TRBV5-1 and J is TRBJ1-1, with D uncertain. The CDR3 length is 12 residues. V was cut by 2 bases and J by 3 bases, with 5 bases left in between. Germline V lookup: CDR1 SGHRS, CDR2 YFSETQ. The CDR3 loop is CASSFGDTEAFF. CDR3 DNA: TGCGCCAGCAGCTTTGGAGACACTGAAGCTTTCTTT.

The count of this clone is one. The chain is built from TRBV10-2 and TRBJ2-7, with D possibly TRBD1 on 5 matching bases. The CDR3 sequence is 14 residues long. The germline V gene encodes CDR1 WSHSY and CDR2 SAAADI. V was clipped by 7 bases and J by 0 bases, with 13 bases between them. CDR3: CASKRTIHSYEQYF. CDR3 bases: TGCGCCAGCAAAAGGACAATACACTCCTACGAGCAGTACTTC.

In its sample, this clone was seen a few times. This chain links TRBV28 with TRBJ2-7; 7 nucleotides line up with TRBD2. This CDR3 is built from 15 residues. The J segment lost 4 bases and the V segment lost 6 bases, leaving 12 bases of the junction unmatched. Germline CDR1 reads MDHEN; CDR2 reads SYDVKM. CDR3 in DNA: TGTGCCAGCAGCCCGGAGGGGAGGGGCGAATACGAGCAGTACTTC. It codes for CASSPEGRGEYEQYF.

This chain joins TRBV6-5 and TRBJ1-1; a weak D match, TRBD1 (5 bases). The CDR3 contains 14 residues. The ends were cut back, 8 bases at V and 0 bases at J, with 13 bases in the middle. CDR1 MNHEY and CDR2 SVGAGI come from the germline V gene. The CDR3 reads CASVYGAMNTEAFF. Written as DNA, the CDR3 is TGTGCCAGCGTTTATGGGGCTATGAACACTGAAGCTTTCTTT.

This rearrangement joins TRBV6-6 to TRBJ2-2; TRBD2 matches 9 bases. Losses at the gene ends were 7 bases for V and 5 bases for J; bases not matched to a gene: 2. The CDR3 length is 13 residues. Per germline, CDR1 MNHNY and CDR2 SVGAGI (reference sequence). The CDR3 region is CASILAGTGELFF. CDR3 DNA: TGTGCCAGCATTCTAGCGGGAACCGGGGAGCTGTTTTTT.

The chain is built from TRBV12-5 and TRBJ2-7; possibly TRBD1 for D (5 bases). Germline V gene sequence: CDR1 LGHNT, CDR2 FRNRAP. The length of the CDR3 is 15 residues. With 5 bases removed from V and 3 bases from J, the gap between germline ends came to 17 bases. The CDR3 protein is CASGHPDKHHYEQYF. As DNA, the CDR3 is TGTGCTAGTGGTCACCCGGACAAGCACCACTACGAGCAGTACTTC.